This paragraph reports one T cell receptor beta chain. Antigen unknown. The CDR3 runs 15 residues. Germline V gene data show CDR1 as LNHNV and CDR2 as YYDKDF (reference sequence). V was clipped by 0 bases and J by 8 bases, with 14 bases between them. This entry comes from a study of T cell responses to AZD1222 COVID-19 vaccine. Points from the study as a whole: Every sample of the repertoires postdated the peak T cell response.

Generated by immunoSEQ multiplex PCR, the TCRdb table keeps only in-frame clones and is missing some. The sample includes around 120,000 clones, roughly 92% of them seen just once. This clonotype originated in an adult who received the AZD1222 COVID-19 vaccine. The source material was peripheral blood, sampled 28 days after the second AZD1222 dose. This chain links TRBV15 with TRBJ2-1; D may be TRBD1 or TRBD2 (5 bases each). DNA for the CDR3: TGTGCCACCAGCAGAGAAGGCCGAATGGGGGATGAGCAGTTCTTC. Translated: CATSREGRMGDEQFF.